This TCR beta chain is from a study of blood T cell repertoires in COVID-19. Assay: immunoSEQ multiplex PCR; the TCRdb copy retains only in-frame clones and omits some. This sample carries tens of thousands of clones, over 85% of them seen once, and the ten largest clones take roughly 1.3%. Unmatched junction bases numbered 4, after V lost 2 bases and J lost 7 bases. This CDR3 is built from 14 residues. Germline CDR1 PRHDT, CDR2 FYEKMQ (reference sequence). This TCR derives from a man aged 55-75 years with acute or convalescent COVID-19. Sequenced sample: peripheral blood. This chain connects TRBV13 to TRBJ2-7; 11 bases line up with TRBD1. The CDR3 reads CASSLRDRGDEQYF. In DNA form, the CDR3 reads TGTGCCAGCAGCTTACGGGACAGGGGGGATGAGCAGTACTTC. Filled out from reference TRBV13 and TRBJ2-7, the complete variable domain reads AAGVIQSPRHLIKEKRETATLKCYPIPRHDTVYWYQQGPGQDPQFLISFYEKMQSDKGSIPDRFSAQQFSDYHSELNMSSLELGDSALYFCASSLRDRGDEQYFGPGTRLTVT.